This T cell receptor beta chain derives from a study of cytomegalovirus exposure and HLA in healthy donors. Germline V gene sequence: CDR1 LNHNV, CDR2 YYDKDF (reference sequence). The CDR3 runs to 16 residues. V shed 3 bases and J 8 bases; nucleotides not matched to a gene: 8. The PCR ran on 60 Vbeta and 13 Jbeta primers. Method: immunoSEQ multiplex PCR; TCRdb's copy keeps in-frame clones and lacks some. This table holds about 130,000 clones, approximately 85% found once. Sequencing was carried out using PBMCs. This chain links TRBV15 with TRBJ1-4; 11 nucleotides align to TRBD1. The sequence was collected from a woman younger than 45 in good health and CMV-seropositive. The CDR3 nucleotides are TGTGCCACCAGCAGCCAACGGACAGGGGGCGTCGAAAAACTGTTTTTT. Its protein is CATSSQRTGGVEKLFF.